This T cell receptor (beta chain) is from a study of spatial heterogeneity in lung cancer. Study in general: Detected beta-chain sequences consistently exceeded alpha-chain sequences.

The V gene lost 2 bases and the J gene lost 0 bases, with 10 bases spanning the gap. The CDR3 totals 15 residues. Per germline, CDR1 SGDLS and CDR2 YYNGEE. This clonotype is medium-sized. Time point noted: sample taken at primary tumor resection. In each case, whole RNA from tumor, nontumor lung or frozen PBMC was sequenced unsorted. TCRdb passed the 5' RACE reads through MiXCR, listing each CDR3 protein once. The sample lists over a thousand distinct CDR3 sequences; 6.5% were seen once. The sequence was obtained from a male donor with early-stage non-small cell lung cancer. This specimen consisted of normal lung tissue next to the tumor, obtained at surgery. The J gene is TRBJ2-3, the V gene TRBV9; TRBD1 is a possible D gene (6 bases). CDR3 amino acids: CASSVGQTSTDTQYF. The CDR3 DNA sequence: TGTGCCAGCAGCGTCGGACAGACCAGCACAGATACGCAGTATTTT.